This is a list of T cell receptor beta chains from one sample in a study of lymphopenia after photon versus proton radiotherapy. The method was immunoSEQ multiplex PCR; TCRdb's version includes in-frame clones alone and lacks a portion of them. The sample has 65,000 to 70,000 clones; about nine tenths are singletons. Specimen: peripheral blood, collected from a patient treated with photon-based radiotherapy. Every receptor here comes from a woman between 65 and 79 years old with pancreatic cancer. Both conserved end residues are part of each CDR3. A D gene is named only where the DNA matches it firmly. Size is stated for part of the rows, as once, few or many counts, or as a class when the clone is expanded.

V gene	clone size	J gene	D gene	CDR3 protein	CDR3 DNA
TRBV6-5	.	TRBJ1-1	TRBD1	CASSFGQGFTEAFF	TGTGCCAGCAGTTTCGGACAGGGTTTCACTGAAGCTTTCTTT
TRBV6-1	.	TRBJ1-1	.	CASSFDQTGTEAFF	TGTGCCAGCAGTTTCGACCAGACGGGGACTGAAGCTTTCTTT
TRBV4-1	.	TRBJ1-4	.	CASSQTGSTNEKLFF	TGCGCCAGCAGCCAAACAGGGTCGACTAATGAAAAACTGTTTTTT
TRBV19	.	TRBJ2-7	TRBD2	CASRTGGGTYEQYF	TGTGCCAGCCGAACGGGGGGTGGCACCTACGAGCAGTACTTC
TRBV5-4	.	TRBJ1-1	.	CASSSDSGGTEAFF	TGTGCCAGCAGCTCGGACTCGGGAGGCACTGAAGCTTTCTTT
TRBV14	.	TRBJ2-1	.	CASSQDMVDEQFF	TGTGCCAGCAGCCAAGATATGGTGGATGAGCAGTTCTTC
TRBV6-4	.	TRBJ2-1	TRBD2	CASSVEAGGSYNEQFF	TGTGCCAGCAGTGTCGAGGCGGGAGGGTCCTACAATGAGCAGTTCTTC
TRBV5-1	.	TRBJ2-1	TRBD2	CASSLRAGVLNEQFF	TGCGCCAGCAGCTTGCGAGCGGGAGTATTGAATGAGCAGTTCTTC
TRBV7-2	.	TRBJ2-7	.	CASSSRSSYEQYF	TGTGCCAGCAGCAGCAGGAGCTCCTACGAGCAGTACTTC
TRBV19	.	TRBJ1-1	.	CASSIGAGMTEAFF	TGTGCCAGTAGTATAGGGGCAGGGATGACTGAAGCTTTCTTT
TRBV11-3	few	TRBJ2-1	.	CASSSRYREPDEQFF	TGTGCCAGCAGCTCCCGTTACCGGGAGCCAGATGAGCAGTTCTTC
TRBV19	few	TRBJ1-2	.	CASSIRDITYGYTF	TGTGCCAGTAGTATCCGGGACATAACCTATGGCTACACCTTC